What follows is one T cell receptor beta chain and its context. This entry belongs to a study of CD8+ T cells in alopecia areata. CDR3 length equals 14 residues. Germline assignment: CDR1 LNHDA and CDR2 SQIVND (reference sequence). V gave up 10 bases and J gave up 0 bases, with 13 bases separating them. Sequencing templates came from extracted RNA that was reverse transcribed into cDNA. Some clones are missing from TCRdb's copy, which holds only in-frame ones; the method was immunoSEQ multiplex PCR. The sample gives roughly 220,000 clones, 35% to 40% of which show up once; just under 0.5% is in the top ten. Documented treatment: oral pan-JAK inhibitor, 5-10 mg twice daily. Researchers gathered lesional scalp punch biopsies and peripheral blood from patients with alopecia areata.

The chain uses TRBV19 and TRBJ1-5, with D perhaps matching TRBD1 (5 bases). The sample was CD4+ T cells sorted from blood, taken between weeks 30 and 35, from a patient treated with tofacitinib. This sequence originates from a human donor with alopecia areata. The CDR3 DNA sequence: TGTGCCACCAACCGGGACGGTAGCAATCAGCCCCAGCATTTT. Amino acids: CATNRDGSNQPQHF.